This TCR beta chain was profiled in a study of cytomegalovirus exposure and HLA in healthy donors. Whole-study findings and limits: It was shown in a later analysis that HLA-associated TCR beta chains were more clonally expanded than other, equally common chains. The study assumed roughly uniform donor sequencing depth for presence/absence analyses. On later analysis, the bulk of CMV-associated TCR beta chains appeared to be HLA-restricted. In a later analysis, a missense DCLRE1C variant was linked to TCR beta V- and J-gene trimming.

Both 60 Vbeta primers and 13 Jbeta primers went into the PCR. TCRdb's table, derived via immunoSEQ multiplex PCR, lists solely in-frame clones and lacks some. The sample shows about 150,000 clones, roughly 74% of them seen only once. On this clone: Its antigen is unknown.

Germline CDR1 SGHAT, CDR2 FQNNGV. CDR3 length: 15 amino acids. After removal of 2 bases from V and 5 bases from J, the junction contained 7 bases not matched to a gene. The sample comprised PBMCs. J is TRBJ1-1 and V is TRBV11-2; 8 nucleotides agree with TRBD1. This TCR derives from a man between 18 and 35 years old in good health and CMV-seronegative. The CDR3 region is CASSLYDRGETEAFF. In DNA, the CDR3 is TGTGCCAGCAGCTTATATGACAGGGGAGAGACTGAAGCTTTCTTT.